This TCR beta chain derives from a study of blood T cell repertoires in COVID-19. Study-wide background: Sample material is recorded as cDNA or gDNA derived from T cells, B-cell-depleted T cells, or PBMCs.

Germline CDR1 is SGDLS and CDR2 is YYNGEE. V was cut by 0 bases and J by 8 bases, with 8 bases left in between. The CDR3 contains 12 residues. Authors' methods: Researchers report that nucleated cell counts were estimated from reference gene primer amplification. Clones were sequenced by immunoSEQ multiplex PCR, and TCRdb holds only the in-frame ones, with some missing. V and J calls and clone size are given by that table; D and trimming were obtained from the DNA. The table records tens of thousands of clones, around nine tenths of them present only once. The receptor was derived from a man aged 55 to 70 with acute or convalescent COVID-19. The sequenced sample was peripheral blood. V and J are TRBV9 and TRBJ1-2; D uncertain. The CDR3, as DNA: TGTGCCAGCAGCGTAGACGGAGGCGGCTACACCTTC. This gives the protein CASSVDGGGYTF.